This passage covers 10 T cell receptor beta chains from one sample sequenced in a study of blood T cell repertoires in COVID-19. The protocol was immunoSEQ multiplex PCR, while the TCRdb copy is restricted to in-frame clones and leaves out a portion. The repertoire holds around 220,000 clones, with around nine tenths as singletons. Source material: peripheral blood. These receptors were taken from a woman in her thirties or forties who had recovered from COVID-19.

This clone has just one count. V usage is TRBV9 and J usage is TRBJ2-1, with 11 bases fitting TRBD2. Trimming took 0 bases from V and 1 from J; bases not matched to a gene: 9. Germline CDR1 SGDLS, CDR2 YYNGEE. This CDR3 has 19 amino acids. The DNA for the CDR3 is TGTGCCAGCAGCGTAGGCCTAGCGGGAGGCCCCGTTTCCTACAATGAGCAGTTCTTC. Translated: CASSVGLAGGPVSYNEQFF.

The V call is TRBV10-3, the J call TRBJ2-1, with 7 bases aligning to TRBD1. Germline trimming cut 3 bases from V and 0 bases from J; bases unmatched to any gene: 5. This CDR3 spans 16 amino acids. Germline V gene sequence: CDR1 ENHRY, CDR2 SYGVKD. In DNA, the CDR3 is TGTGCCATCAGTGATCCGACAGGGATCTCCTACAATGAGCAGTTCTTC. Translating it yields CAISDPTGISYNEQFF.

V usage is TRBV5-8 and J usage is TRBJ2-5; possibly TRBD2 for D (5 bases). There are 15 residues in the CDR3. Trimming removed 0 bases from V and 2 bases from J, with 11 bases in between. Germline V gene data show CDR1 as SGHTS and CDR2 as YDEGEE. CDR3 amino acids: CASSLAFTRQETQYF. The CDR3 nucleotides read TGTGCCAGCAGCTTGGCCTTCACTAGGCAAGAGACCCAGTACTTC.

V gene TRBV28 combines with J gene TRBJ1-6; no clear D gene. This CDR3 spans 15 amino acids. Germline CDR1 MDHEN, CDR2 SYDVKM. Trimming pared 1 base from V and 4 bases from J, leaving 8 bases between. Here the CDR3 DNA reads TGTGCCAGCAGTTTATTGGCGGGTTATAATTCACCCCTCCACTTT. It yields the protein CASSLLAGYNSPLHF.

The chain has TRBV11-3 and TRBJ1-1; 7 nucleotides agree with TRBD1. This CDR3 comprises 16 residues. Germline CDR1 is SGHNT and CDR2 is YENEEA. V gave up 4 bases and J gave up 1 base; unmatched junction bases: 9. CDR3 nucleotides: TGTGCCAGCAGCTCCGGGACAGTAATGAGGAACACTGAAGCTTTCTTT. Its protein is CASSSGTVMRNTEAFF.

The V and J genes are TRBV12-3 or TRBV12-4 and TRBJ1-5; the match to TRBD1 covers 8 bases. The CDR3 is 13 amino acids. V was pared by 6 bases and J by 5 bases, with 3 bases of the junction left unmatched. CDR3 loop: CASRDRVDQPQHF. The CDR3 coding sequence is TGTGCCAGCAGGGACAGGGTGGATCAGCCCCAGCATTTT.

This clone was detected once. CDR3 nucleotide sequence: TGTGCCAGCAGCAGGACAGGGTCGGGCGAGCAGTACTTC. This sequence encodes CASSRTGSGEQYF. V usage is TRBV6-5 and J usage is TRBJ2-7; 8 bases map to TRBD1. Looked up from germline, CDR1 is MNHEY and CDR2 is SVGAGI. Trimming took 6 bases from V and 6 from J; bases not matched to a gene: 7. The CDR3 has 13 amino acids.

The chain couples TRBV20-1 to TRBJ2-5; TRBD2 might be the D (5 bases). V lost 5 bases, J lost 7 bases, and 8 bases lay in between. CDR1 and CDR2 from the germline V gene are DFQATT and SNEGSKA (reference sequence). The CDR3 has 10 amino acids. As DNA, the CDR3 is TGCAGTGCTCTCAGCGGGACCCAGTACTTC. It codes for CSALSGTQYF.

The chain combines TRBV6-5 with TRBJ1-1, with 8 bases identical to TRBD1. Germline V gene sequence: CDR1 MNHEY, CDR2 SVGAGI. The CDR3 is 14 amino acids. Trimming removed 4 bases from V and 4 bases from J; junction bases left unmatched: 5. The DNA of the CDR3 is TGTGCCAGCAGTTTGTTCCAGGGGGCCACTGAAGCTTTCTTT. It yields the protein CASSLFQGATEAFF.

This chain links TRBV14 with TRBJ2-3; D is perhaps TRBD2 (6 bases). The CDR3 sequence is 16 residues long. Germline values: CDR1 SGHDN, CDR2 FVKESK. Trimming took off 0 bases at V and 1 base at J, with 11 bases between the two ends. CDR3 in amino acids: CASSQDRGLRTDTQYF. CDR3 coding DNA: TGTGCCAGCAGCCAAGATCGGGGACTTCGCACAGATACGCAGTATTTT.